Sequencing of this T cell receptor beta chain was carried out in a study of blood T cell repertoires in COVID-19 (TCRdb year 2020). Context from the whole study: Collaborator samples came from the United States, Italy and Spain and covered acute and convalescent phases of COVID-19. The material from the prospective study consisted of cDNA or gDNA derived from T cells, B-cell-depleted T cells, or PBMCs. Subjects who had been exposed to COVID-19, were actively infected with it, or had recovered from it provided the deeply sampled blood TCRbeta repertoires that made up the dataset. The repertoires were released in a freely available public database meant as a resource for research on the immune response to SARS-CoV-2. Samples were obtained from the ongoing ImmuneRACE study (first 160 participants) and from some 1,300 subjects provided by 6 global collaborators. Sample metadata almost always included a de-identified subject ID, COVID-19 status, age in years and sex. Where available, HLA class I and class II types were taken from metadata supplied by the sample provider and were not determined by assay-based typing.

Inclusive of the bounding cysteine and phenylalanine, the CDR3 is 17 residues long. Just CDR3 DNA is preserved here, 51 bases in frame from base 1. The germline V gene specifies SGHRS as CDR1 and YFSETQ as CDR2. Unmatched junction bases come to 11, with V trimmed by 3 bases and J by 6 bases. The immunoSEQ Assay, a bias-controlled multiplex PCR, was used to amplify TCRbeta CDR3 regions from genomic DNA. The study's own analysis went as follows. The number of nucleated cells in each sample was estimated from the amplification of reference gene primers within the assay. Sequence reads were collapsed and filtered to measure the absolute abundance of every unique TCRbeta CDR3 rearrangement. For each sample, productive Simpson clonality was calculated by taking the square root of Simpson's diversity index across productive rearrangements. The source is immuneACCESS, and TCRdb retained only in-frame sequences with V and J called. Part of the clones is not carried over; for the studies checked, unresolved V genes explain less than half of this, and the remainder is unexplained. Clonal size and the V and J genes are those of that table, whereas D and trimming came from the DNA. This sample holds about 400,000 clones; 88% were observed only once. The ten largest account for about 2.1% of the sample.

Findings and caveats that apply to the study as a whole: How much clinical and demographic metadata was included differed by source and by participant, and the metadata was provided uncurated.

In the prospective study, participants were about 18 to 95 years old, resided in fewer than 25 geographic areas of the United States, and were enrolled through a virtual design. In the prospective study, participants were assigned to cohorts based on the clinical history participants reported in a screening survey and a study questionnaire. Each participant in the prospective study had whole blood, serum and a nasopharyngeal or oropharyngeal swab collected by mobile phlebotomists. Over a 2-month period, participants in the prospective study had the option of providing additional blood draws and questionnaires. Blood samples from the prospective study were shipped frozen or at room temperature prior to DNA extraction. Details on this clone: The antigen it binds to is not known. No quality values exist for individual bases; no much larger clone is one base distant.

Material for sequencing was PBMCs or T cells enriched from blood (not recorded which). The clonotype comes from a woman aged 40 to 55 with acute COVID-19. Recombination linked TRBV5-1 to TRBJ2-3, and 12 junction bases match TRBD2. The nucleotide sequence reads TGCGCCAGCAGCTCCGGCACTAGCGGGGGGAGCCTGGATACGCAGTATTTT. Its protein reads: CASSSGTSGGSLDTQYF.